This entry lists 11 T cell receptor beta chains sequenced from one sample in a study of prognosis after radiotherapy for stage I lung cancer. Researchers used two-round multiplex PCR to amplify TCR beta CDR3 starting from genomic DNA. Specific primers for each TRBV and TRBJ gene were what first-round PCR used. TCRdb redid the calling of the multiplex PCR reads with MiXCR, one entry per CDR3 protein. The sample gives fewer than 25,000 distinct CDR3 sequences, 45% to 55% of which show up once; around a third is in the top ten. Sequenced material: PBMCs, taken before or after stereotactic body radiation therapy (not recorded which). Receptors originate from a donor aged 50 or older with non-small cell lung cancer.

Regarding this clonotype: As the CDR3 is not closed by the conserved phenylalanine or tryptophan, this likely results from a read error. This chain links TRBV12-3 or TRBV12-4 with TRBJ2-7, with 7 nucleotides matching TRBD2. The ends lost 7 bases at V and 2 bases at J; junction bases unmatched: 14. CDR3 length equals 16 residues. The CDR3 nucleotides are TGTGCCAGCATGAGGCGGGGGAACGGCGAGACCTACGAGCAGTACTCC. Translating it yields CASMRRGNGETYEQYS.

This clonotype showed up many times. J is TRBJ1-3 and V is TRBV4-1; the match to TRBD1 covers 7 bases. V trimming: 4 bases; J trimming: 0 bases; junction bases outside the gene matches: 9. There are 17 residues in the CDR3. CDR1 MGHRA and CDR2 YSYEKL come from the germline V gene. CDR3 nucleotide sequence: TGCGCCAGCAGCCCCGAACCGGGACAGATCTCTGGAAACACCATATATTTT. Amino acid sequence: CASSPEPGQISGNTIYF.

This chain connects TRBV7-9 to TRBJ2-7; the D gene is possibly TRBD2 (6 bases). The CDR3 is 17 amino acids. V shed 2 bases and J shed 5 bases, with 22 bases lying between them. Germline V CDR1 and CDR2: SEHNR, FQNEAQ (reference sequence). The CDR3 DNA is TGTGCCAGCAGCTTATCACCTTCATCTGCGGGGAATCACGAGCAGTACTTC. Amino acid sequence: CASSLSPSSAGNHEQYF.

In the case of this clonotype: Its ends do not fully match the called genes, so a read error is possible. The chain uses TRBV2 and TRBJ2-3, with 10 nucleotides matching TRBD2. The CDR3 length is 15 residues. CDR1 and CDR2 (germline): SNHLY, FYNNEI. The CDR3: CASSESAGGPDTHYF. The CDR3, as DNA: TGTGCCAGCAGTGAATCAGCGGGAGGGCCCGATACGCATTATTTT.

The CDR3 spells CATSRSKGINEQFF. CDR3 nucleotide sequence: TGTGCCACCAGCAGAAGTAAAGGGATCAATGAGCAGTTCTTC. This chain links TRBV15 with TRBJ2-1; no firm D call. In germline, CDR1 is LNHNV, CDR2 YYDKDF (reference sequence). This CDR3 contains 14 residues. Trimming left V 2 bases short and J 6 bases short, with 11 bases between.

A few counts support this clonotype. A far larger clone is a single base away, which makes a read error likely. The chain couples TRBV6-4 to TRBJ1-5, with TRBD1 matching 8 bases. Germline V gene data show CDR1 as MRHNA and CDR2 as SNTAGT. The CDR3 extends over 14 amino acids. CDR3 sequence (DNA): TGTGCCAGCAGCTATACAGGGGGGAATCAGCACCAGCATTTT. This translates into CASSYTGGNQHQHF.

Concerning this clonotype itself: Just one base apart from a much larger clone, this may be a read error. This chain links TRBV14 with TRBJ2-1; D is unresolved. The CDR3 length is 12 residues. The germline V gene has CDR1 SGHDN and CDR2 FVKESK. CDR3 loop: CASSHNYNEQSF. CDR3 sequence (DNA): TGTGCCAGCAGCCATAACTACAATGAGCAGTCCTTC.

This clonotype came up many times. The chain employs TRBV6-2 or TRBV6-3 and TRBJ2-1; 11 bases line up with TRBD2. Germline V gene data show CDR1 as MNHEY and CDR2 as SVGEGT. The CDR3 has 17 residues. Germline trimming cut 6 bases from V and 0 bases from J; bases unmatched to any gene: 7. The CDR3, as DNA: TGTGCCAGCAGCCCTTTGGGACTAGCGGACTCCTACAATGAGCAGTTCTTC. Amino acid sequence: CASSPLGLADSYNEQFF.

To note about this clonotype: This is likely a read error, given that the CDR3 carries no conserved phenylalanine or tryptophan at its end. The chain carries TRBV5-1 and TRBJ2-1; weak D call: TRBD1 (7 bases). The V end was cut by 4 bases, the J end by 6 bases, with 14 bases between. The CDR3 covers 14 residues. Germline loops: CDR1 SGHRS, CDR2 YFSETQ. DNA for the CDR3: TGCGCCAGCAGCAAGGGGGCGGGGTCCAATGAGCAGTTCCTC. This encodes CASSKGAGSNEQFL.

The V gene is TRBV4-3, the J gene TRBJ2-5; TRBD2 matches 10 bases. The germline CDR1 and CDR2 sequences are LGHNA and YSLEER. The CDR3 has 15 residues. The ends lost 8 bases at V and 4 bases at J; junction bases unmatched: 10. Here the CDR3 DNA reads TGCGCCAGCCGGATGACTAGCGGGTATGTAGAGACCCAGTACTTC. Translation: CASRMTSGYVETQYF.

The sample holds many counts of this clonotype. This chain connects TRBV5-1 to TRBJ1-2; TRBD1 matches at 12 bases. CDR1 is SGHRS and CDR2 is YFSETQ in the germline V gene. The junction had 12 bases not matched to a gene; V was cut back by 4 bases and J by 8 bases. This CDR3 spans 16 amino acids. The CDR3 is CASSPYSGQGARGYTF. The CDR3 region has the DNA TGCGCCAGCAGCCCATACTCGGGACAGGGGGCTCGAGGCTACACCTTC.